The subject of this entry is one T cell receptor beta chain. A second PCR, run for roughly 7 to 11 cycles, used a sample-barcoded 5' primer plus a J-beta primer mix. The authors tagged each cDNA molecule using a template-switch adaptor with 12 random nucleotides. TCRdb redid the calling of the 5' RACE reads with MiXCR, one entry per CDR3 protein. Here the sample spans hundreds of thousands of distinct CDR3 sequences, approximately 25% being singletons. Every sample had a minimum of 6.5 million PBMCs isolated. Germline lookup yields CDR1 ENHRY and CDR2 SYGVKD. The CDR3 totals 12 residues. The ends were cut back, 8 bases at V and 0 bases at J, with 5 bases in the middle. These data belong to a study of blood T cells in healthy people across ages. The data were also submitted as part of a second study, on T cells of mothers and their children.

This TCR derives from a boy between 5 and 17 years old in good health. J is TRBJ1-5 and V is TRBV10-3; D remains unclear. Source material: blood. As DNA, the CDR3 is TGTGCCATCGGGGATAGCAATCAGCCCCAGCATTTT. Encoded protein: CAIGDSNQPQHF.